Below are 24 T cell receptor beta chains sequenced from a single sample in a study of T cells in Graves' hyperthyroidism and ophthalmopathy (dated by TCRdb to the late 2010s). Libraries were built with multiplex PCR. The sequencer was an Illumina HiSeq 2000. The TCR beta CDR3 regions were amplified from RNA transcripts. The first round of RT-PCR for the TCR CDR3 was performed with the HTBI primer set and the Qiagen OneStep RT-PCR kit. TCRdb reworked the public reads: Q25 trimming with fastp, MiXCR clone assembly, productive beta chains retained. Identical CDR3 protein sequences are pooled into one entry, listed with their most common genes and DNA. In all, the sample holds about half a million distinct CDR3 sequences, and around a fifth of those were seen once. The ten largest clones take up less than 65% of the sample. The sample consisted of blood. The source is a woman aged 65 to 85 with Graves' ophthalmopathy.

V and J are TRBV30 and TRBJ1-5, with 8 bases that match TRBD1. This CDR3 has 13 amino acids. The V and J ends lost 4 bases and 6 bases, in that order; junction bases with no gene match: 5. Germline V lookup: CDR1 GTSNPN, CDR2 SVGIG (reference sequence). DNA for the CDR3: TGTGCCTGGACAGGGGGCTTGGGTCAGCCCCAGCATTTT. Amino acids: CAWTGGLGQPQHF. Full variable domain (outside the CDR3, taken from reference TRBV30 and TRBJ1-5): SQTIHQWPATLVQPVGSPLSLECTVEGTSNPNLYWYRQAAGRGLQLLFYSVGIGQISSEVPQNLSASRPQDRQFILSSKKLLLSDSGFYLCAWTGGLGQPQHFGDGTRLSIL.

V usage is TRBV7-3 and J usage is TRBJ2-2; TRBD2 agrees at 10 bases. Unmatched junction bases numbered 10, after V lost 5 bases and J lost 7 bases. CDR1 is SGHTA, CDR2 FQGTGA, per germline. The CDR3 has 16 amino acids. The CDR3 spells CASSLSPLAGDGELFF. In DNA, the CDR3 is TGTGCCAGCAGCCTCTCCCCCCTAGCGGGAGACGGGGAGCTGTTTTTT.

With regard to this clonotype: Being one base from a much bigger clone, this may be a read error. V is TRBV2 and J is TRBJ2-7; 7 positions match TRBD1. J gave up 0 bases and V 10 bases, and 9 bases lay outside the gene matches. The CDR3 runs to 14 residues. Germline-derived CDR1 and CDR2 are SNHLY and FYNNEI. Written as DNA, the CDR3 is TGTGCCAACATGAAGGACAGGAGCTCCTACGAGCAGTACTTC. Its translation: CANMKDRSSYEQYF.

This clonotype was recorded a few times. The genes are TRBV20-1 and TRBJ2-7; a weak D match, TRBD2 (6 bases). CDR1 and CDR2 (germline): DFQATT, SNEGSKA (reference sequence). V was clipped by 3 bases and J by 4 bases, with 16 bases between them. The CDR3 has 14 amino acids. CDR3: CSASSGGTNYEQYF. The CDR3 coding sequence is TGCAGTGCTAGTTCTGGCGGGACCAATTACGAGCAGTACTTC.

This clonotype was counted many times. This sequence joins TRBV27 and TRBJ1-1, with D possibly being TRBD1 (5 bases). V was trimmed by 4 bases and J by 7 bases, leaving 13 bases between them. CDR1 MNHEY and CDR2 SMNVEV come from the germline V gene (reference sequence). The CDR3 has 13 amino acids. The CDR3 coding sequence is TGTGCCAGCAGTTCCCTTAGACAGCTTGAAGCTTTCTTT. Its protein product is CASSSLRQLEAFF.

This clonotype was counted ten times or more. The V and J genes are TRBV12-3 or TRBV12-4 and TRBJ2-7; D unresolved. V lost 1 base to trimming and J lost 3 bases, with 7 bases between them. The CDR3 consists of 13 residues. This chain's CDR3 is CASSLGSIYEQYF. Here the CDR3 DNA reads TGTGCCAGCAGTTTAGGTAGTATCTACGAGCAGTACTTC.

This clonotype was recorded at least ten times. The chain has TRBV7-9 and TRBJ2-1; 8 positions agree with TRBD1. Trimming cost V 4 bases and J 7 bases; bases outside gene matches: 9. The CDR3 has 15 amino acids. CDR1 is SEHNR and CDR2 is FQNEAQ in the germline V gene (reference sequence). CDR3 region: CASSYGQGDVNEQFF. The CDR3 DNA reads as TGTGCCAGCAGCTATGGACAGGGAGATGTGAATGAGCAGTTCTTC.

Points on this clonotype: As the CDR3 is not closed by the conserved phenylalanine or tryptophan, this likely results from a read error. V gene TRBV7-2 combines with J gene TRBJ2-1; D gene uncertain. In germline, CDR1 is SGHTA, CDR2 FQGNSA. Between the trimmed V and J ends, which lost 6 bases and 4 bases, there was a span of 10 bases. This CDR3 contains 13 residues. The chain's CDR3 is CASSFLGYNEQFL. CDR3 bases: TGTGCCAGCAGTTTTCTAGGGTACAATGAGCAGTTCCTC.

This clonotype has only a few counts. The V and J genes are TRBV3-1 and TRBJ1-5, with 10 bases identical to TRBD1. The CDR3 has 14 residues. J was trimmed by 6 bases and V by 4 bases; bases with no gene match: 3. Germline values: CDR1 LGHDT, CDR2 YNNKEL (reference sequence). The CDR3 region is CASSLGTGAQPQHF. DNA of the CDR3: TGTGCCAGCAGCCTAGGGACAGGGGCTCAGCCCCAGCATTTT.

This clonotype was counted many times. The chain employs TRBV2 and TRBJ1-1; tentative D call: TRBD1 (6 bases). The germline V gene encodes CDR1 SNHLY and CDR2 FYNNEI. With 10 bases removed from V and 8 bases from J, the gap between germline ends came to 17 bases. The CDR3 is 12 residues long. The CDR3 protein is CATSSDSPEAFF. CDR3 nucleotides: TGTGCCACTTCGTCGGACAGTCCCGAAGCTTTCTTT.

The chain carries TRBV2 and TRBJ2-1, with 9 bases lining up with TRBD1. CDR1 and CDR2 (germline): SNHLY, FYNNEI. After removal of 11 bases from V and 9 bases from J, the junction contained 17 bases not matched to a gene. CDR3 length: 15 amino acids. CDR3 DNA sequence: TGTGCCGGCAAACATACAGTACAGGGGGCGGGTGAGCAGTTCTTC. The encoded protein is CAGKHTVQGAGEQFF.

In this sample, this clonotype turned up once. The CDR3 nucleotides are TGTGCCAGCAGCCAAGGGGCGTTAGGAGGTCTCGGCTACAATGAGCAGTTCTTC. It specifies CASSQGALGGLGYNEQFF. The chain recombines TRBV3-1 with TRBJ2-1; D might be TRBD2 (5 bases). Germline CDR1 and CDR2: LGHDT and YNNKEL (reference sequence). Trimming pared 1 base from V and 3 bases from J, leaving 19 bases between. CDR3 length: 18 amino acids.

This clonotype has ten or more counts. The DNA of the CDR3 is TGTGCCAGCAGCTCCTGGGACTTGGCTGGGGAGCTGTTTTTT. This gives the protein CASSSWDLAGELFF. The chain links TRBV7-3 to TRBJ2-2, with TRBD2 as a possible D gene (6 bases). Germline V gives CDR1 SGHTA, CDR2 FQGTGA. Trimming pared 4 bases from V and 8 bases from J, leaving 14 bases between. The CDR3 has 14 amino acids.

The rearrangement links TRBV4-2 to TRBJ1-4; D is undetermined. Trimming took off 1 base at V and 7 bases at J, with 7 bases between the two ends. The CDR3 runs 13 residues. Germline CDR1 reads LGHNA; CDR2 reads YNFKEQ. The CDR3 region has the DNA TGTGCCAGCAGCCAAGGGCAGACTGAAAAACTGTTTTTT. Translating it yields CASSQGQTEKLFF.

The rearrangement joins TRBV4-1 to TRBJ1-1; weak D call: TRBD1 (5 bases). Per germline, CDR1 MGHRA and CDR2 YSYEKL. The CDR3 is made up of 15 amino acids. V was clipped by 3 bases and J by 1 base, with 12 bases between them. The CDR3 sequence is CASSQFNQGNTEAFF. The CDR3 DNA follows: TGCGCCAGCAGCCAGTTCAACCAGGGGAACACTGAAGCTTTCTTT.

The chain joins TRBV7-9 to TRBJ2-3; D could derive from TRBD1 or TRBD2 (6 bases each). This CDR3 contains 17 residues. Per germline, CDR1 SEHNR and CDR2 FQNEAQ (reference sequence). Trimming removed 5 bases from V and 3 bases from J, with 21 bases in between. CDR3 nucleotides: TGTGCCAGCAGCCCACCGCGATCCGGGGGCGCAACAGATACGCAGTATTTT. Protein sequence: CASSPPRSGGATDTQYF.

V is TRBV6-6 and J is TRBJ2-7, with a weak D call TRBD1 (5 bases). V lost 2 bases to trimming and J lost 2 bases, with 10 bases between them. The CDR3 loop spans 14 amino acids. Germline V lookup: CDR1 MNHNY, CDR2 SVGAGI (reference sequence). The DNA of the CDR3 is TGTGCCAGCAGTTACGCCCAGGGCGCCTACGAGCAGTACTTC. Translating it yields CASSYAQGAYEQYF.

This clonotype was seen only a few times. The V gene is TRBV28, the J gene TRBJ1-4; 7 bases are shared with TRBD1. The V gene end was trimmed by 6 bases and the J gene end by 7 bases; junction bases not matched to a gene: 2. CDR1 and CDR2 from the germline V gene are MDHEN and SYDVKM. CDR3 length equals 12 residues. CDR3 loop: CASRQGLEKLFF. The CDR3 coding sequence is TGTGCCAGCAGACAGGGGCTTGAAAAACTGTTTTTT.

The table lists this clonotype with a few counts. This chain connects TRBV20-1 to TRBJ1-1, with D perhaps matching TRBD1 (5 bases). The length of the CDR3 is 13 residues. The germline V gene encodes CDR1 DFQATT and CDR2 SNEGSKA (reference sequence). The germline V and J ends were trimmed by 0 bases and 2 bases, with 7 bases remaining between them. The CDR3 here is CSAREWTNTEAFF. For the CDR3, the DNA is TGCAGTGCTAGAGAGTGGACAAACACTGAAGCTTTCTTT.

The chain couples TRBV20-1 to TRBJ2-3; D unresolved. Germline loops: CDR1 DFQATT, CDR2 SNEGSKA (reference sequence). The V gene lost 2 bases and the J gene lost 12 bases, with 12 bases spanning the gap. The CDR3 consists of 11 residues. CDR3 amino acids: CSARSLLDQYF. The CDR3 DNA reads TGCAGTGCTAGATCGCTTCTAGACCAGTATTTT.

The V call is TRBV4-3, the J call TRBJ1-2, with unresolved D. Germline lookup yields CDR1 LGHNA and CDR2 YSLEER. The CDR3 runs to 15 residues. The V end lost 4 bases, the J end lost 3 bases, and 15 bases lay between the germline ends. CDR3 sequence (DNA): TGCGCCAGCAGCCCAGAGCAGGTCTGGTACTATGGCTACACCTTC. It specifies CASSPEQVWYYGYTF.

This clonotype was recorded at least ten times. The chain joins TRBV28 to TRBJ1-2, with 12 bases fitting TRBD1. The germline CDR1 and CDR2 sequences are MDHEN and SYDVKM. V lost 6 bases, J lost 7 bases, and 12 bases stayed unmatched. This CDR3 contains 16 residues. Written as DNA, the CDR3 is TGTGCCAGCAGGACGTCGGGACAGGGGGCCAATCGTGGCTACACCTTC. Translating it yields CASRTSGQGANRGYTF.

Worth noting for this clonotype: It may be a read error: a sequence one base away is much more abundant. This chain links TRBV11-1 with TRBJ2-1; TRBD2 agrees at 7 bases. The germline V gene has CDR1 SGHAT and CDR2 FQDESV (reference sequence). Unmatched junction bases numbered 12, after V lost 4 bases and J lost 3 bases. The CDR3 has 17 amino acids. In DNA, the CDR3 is TGTGCCAGCAGCTCAGCGCAAGCTAGCGGAGTCTACAATGAGCAGTTCTTC. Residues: CASSSAQASGVYNEQFF.

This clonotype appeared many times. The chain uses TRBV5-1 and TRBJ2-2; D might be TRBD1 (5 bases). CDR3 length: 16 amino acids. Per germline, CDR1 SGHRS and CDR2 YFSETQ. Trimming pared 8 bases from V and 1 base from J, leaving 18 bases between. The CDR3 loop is CASNRGTGRNTGELFF. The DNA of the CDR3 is TGCGCCAGTAACCGTGGAACAGGAAGGAACACCGGGGAGCTGTTTTTT.